This TCR beta chain was observed in a study of cytomegalovirus exposure and HLA in healthy donors. PCR amplification relied on 60 Vbeta primers (plus 13 Jbeta primers). The method was immunoSEQ multiplex PCR; TCRdb's version includes in-frame clones alone and lacks a portion of them. Here the sample spans 150,000 to 200,000 clones, less than 80% being singletons. Study-wide results and limits: Rarity held for most TCR sequences, but there were some public TCRs that occurred in many donors.

Germline V gives CDR1 SGHRS, CDR2 YFSETQ. CDR3 length equals 16 residues. Trimming cost V 9 bases and J 2 bases, with 20 bases left between them. For this clone: Its antigen is not known.

The TCR sequence derives from a female donor in good health and CMV-seronegative. The sequencing sample was made of PBMCs. V is TRBV5-1 and J is TRBJ2-2; no definite D call. This chain's CDR3 is CAIRGLLLTNTGELFF. The CDR3 DNA is TGCGCCATCCGCGGCCTACTTCTGACCAACACCGGGGAGCTGTTTTTT.